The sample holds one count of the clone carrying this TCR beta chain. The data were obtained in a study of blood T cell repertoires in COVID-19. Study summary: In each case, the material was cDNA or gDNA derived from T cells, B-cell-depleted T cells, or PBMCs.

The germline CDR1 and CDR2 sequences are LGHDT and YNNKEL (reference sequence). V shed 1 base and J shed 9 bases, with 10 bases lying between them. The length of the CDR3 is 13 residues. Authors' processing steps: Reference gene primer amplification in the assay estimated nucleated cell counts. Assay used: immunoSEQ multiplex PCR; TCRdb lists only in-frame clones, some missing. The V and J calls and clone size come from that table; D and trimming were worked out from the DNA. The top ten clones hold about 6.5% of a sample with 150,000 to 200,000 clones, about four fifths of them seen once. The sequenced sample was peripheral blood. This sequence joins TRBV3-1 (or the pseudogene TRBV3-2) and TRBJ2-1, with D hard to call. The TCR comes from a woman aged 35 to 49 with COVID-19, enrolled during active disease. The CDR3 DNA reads TGTGCCAGCAGCCAAGTTCTAGAGGTTGAGCAGTTCTTC. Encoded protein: CASSQVLEVEQFF.